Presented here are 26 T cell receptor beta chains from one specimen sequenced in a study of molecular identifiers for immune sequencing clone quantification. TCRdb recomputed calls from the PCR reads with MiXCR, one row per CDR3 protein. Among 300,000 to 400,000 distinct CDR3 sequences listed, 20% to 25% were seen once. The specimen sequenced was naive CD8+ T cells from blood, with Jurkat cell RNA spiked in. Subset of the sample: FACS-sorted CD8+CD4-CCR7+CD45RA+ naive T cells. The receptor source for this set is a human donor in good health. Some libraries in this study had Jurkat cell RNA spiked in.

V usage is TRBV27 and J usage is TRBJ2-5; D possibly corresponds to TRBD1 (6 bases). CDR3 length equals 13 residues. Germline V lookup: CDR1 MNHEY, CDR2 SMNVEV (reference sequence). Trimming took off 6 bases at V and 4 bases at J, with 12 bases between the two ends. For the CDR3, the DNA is TGTGCCAGCAGACCCCAGGGGTTAGAGACCCAGTACTTC. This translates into CASRPQGLETQYF.

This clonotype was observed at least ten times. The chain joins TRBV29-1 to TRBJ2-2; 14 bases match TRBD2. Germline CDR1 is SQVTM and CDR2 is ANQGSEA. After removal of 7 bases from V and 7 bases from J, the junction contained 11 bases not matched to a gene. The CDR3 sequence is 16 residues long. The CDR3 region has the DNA TGCAGCGCCGGAGGACTAGCGGGAGGAGGGCTCGGGGAGCTGTTTTTT. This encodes CSAGGLAGGGLGELFF.

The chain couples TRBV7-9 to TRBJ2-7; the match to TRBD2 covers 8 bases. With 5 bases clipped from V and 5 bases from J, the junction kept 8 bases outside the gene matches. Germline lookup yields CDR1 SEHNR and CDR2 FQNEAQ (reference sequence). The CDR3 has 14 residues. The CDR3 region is CASSPGGGTDEQYF. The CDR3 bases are TGTGCCAGCAGCCCGGGCGGGGGGACGGACGAGCAGTACTTC.

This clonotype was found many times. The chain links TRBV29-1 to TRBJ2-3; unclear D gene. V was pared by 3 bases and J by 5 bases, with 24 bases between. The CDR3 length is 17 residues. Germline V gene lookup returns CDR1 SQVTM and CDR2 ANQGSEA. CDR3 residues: CSVEFIRLPKTQDTQYF. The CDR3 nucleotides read TGCAGCGTTGAGTTTATAAGACTCCCCAAAACACAAGATACGCAGTATTTT.

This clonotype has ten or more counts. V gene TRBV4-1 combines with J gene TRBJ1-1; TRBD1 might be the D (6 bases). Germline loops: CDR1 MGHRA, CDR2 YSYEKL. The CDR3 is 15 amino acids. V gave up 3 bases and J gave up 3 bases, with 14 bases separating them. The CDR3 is CASSQGTGSDTEAFF. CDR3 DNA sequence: TGCGCCAGCAGCCAGGGTACAGGGTCGGACACTGAAGCTTTCTTT.

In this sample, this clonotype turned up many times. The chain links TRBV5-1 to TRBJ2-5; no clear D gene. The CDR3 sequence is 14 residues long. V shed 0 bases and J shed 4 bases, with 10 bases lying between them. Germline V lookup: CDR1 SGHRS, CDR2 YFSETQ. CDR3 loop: CASSLGVALETQYF. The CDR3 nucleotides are TGCGCCAGCAGCTTGGGAGTCGCCCTAGAGACCCAGTACTTC.

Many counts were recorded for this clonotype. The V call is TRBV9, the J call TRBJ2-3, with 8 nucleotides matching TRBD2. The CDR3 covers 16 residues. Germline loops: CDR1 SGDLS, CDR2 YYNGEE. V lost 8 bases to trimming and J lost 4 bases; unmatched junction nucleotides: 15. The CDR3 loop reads CASVPTDSGIADTQYF. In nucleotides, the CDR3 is TGTGCCAGTGTCCCCACCGATAGCGGGATAGCAGATACGCAGTATTTT.

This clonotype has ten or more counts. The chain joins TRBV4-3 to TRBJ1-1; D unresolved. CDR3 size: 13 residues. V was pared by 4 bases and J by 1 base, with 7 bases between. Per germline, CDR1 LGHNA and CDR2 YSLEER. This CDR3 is CASSPWSNTEAFF. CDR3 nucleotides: TGCGCCAGCAGCCCATGGTCGAACACTGAAGCTTTCTTT.

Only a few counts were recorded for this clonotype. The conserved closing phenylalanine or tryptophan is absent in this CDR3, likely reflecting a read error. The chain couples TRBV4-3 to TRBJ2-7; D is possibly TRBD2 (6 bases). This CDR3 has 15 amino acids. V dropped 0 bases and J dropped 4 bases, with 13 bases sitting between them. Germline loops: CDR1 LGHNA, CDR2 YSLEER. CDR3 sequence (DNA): TGCGCCAGCAGCCAAGATACTGGCGGGGTATACGAGCAGTACCTC. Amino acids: CASSQDTGGVYEQYL.

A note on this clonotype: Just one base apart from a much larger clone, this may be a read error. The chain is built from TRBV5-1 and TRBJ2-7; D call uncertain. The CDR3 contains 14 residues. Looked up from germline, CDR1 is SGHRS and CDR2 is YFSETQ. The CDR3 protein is CAGSLAGPAYEQYF. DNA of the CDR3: TGCGCCGGCAGCTTGGCAGGCCCGGCCTACGAGCAGTACTTC.

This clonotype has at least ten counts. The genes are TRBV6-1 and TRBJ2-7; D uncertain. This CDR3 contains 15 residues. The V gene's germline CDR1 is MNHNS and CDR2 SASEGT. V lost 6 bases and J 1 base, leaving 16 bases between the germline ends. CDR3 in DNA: TGTGCCAGCAGAGGCATTGTATTACAGTCCTACGAGCAGTACTTC. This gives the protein CASRGIVLQSYEQYF.

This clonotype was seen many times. CDR3 nucleotides: TGCAGTGCCCCAGGGTTCCCAGATACGCAGTATTTT. Translated, it gives CSAPGFPDTQYF. J is TRBJ2-3 and V is TRBV20-1; the D gene is possibly TRBD1 (5 bases). V dropped 6 bases and J dropped 4 bases, with 11 bases sitting between them. The CDR3 consists of 12 residues. Germline CDR1 is DFQATT and CDR2 is SNEGSKA (reference sequence).

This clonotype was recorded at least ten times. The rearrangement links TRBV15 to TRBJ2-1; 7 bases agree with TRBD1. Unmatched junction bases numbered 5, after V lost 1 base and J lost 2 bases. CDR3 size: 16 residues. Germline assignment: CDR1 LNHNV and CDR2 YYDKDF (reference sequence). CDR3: CATSRGSGQTYNEQFF. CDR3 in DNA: TGTGCCACCAGCAGAGGCTCGGGACAGACCTACAATGAGCAGTTCTTC.

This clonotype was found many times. Written as DNA, the CDR3 is TGTGCCACCAGTGATGGTACAAGGAGCTCCTACGAGCAGTACTTC. Translating it yields CATSDGTRSSYEQYF. V and J are TRBV24-1 and TRBJ2-7; no clear D. Trimming shortened V by 3 bases and J by 0 bases, and 11 bases separated the two germline ends. Germline CDR1 KGHDR, CDR2 SFDVKD. The CDR3 is 15 amino acids.

CDR3 coding DNA: TGTGCCAGCAGTATAATTATTTCGGGGGGGGGCTACGAGCAGTACTTC. Protein sequence: CASSIIISGGGYEQYF. The chain links TRBV28 to TRBJ2-7, with 8 bases identical to TRBD2. V trimming: 5 bases; J trimming: 3 bases; junction bases outside the gene matches: 12. The CDR3 has 16 amino acids. Germline CDR1 and CDR2: MDHEN and SYDVKM.

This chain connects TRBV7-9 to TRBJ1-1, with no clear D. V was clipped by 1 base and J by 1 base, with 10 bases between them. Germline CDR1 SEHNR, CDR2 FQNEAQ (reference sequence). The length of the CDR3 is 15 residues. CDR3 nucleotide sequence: TGTGCCAGCAGCTTAGTGAATGCGGAGAACACTGAAGCTTTCTTT. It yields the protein CASSLVNAENTEAFF.

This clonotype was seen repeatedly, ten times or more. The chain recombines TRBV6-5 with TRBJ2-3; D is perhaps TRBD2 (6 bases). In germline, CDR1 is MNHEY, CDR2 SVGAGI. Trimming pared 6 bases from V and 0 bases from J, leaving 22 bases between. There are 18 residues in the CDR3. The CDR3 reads CASRSGRESVSSTDTQYF. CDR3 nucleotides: TGTGCCAGCAGGTCGGGACGGGAGAGTGTCTCTAGCACAGATACGCAGTATTTT.

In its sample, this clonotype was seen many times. CDR3 amino acids: CASSPGQGGEQYF. In nucleotides, the CDR3 is TGTGCCAGCAGCCCGGGACAGGGAGGGGAGCAGTACTTC. The rearrangement joins TRBV6-1 to TRBJ2-7; 9 bases are shared with TRBD1. V was clipped by 6 bases and J by 7 bases; unmatched bases: 7. This CDR3 comprises 13 residues. Germline-derived CDR1 and CDR2 are MNHNS and SASEGT.

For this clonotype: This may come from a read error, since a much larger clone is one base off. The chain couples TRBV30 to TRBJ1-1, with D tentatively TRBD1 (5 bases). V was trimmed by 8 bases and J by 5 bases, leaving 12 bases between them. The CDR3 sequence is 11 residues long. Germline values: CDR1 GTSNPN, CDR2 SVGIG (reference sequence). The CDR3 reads CARGRGTEAFF. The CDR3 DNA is TGTGCCAGGGGACGCGGAACTGAAGCTTTCTTT. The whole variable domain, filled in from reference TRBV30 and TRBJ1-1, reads SQTIHQWPATLVQPVGSPLSLECTVEGTSNPNLYWYRQAAGRGLQLLFYSVGIGQISSEVPQNLSASRPQDRQFILSSKKLLLSDSGFYLCARGRGTEAFFGQGTRLTVV.

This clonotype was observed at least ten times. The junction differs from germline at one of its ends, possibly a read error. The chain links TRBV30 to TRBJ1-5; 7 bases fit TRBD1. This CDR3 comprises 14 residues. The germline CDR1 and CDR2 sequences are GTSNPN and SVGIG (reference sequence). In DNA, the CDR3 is TGTGCCGGGAGCTCCGGACAGGGCAATCAGCCCCAGCATTTT. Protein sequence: CAGSSGQGNQPQHF.

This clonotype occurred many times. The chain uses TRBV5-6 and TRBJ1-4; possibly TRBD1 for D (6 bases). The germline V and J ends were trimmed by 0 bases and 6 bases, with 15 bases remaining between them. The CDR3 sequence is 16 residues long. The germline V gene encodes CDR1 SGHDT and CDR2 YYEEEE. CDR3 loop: CASSLALQGMYEKLFF. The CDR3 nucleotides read TGTGCCAGCAGCTTGGCCCTGCAGGGGATGTATGAAAAACTGTTTTTT.

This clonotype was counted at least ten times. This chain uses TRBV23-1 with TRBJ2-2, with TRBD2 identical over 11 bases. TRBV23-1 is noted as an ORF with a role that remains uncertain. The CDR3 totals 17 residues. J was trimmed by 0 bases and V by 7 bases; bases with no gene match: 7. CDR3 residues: CASTLAGGSANTGELFF. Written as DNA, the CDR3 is TGCGCCAGCACCTTAGCGGGAGGGTCTGCGAACACCGGGGAGCTGTTTTTT.

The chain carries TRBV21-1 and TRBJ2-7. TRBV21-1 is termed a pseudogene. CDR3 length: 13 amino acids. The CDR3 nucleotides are TGTGCCAGCAGCAAAGTCGGTGCCTACGAGCAGCACTTC. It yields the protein CASSKVGAYEQHF.

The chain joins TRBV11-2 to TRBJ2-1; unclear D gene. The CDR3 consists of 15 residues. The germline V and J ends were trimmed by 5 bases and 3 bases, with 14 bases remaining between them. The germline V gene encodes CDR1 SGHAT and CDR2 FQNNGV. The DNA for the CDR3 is TGTGCCAGCAGCATGACGCGAAGGAGCTACAATGAGCAGTTCTTC. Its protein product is CASSMTRRSYNEQFF.

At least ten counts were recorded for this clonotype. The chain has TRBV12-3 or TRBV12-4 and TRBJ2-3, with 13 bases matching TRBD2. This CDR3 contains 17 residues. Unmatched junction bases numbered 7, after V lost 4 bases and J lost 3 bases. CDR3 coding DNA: TGTGCCAGCAGTTCGCCTAGGACTAGCGGGGGAACAGATACGCAGTATTTT. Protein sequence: CASSSPRTSGGTDTQYF.

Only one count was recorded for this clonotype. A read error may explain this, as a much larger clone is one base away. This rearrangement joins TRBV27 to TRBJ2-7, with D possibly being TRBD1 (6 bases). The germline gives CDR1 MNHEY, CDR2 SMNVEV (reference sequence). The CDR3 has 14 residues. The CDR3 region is CASTPLGARYELYF. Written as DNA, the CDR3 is TGTGCCAGCACCCCCCTGGGGGCGCGGTACGAGCTGTACTTC.